Described below is a single TCR beta chain sequence and its context. This sample was included in a study of blood T cell repertoires in COVID-19. As for the study in general: Researchers got acute and convalescent COVID-19 samples from the United States, Italy and Spain.

The CDR3 extends over 19 amino acids. The germline V gene encodes CDR1 SGHTA and CDR2 FQGTGA. Unmatched junction bases numbered 10, after V lost 5 bases and J lost 0 bases. Under the authors' procedure: Estimates of nucleated cell counts were drawn from the amplification of reference gene primers. Using immunoSEQ multiplex PCR, the repertoire was profiled, and TCRdb retains in-frame clones only, with some absent. V and J calls and clone size follow that table, whereas D and trimming were derived from the DNA. The profile shows some 390,000 clones, 70% to 90% of them singletons. Followed longitudinally, the Seattle patients had been enrolled during active infection.

The receptor's source is a middle-aged woman with COVID-19, enrolled during active disease. The sequenced material came from peripheral blood. The chain recombines TRBV7-3 with TRBJ2-1, with TRBD2 identical over 13 bases. CDR3 in DNA: TGTGCCAGCAGCCGCGGGACTAGCGGGATCAAAAGCTCCTACAATGAGCAGTTCTTC. It specifies CASSRGTSGIKSSYNEQFF. Drawing the rest from reference TRBV7-3 and TRBJ2-1, the complete variable domain is GAGVSQTPSNKVTEKGKYVELRCDPISGHTALYWYRQSLGQGPEFLIYFQGTGAADDSGLPNDRFFAVRPEGSVSTLKIQRTERGDSAVYLCASSRGTSGIKSSYNEQFFGPGTRLTVL.